This TCR beta chain stems from a study of regulatory T cells in long-lasting Graves disease. Study results and limitations: Accuracy might have suffered from few samples.

This CDR3 comprises 19 residues. Germline V CDR1 and CDR2: ENHRY, SYGVKD. V dropped 3 bases and J dropped 0 bases, with 23 bases sitting between them. Regarding time point: persistent/refractory GD, antithyroid drugs over 5 years with positive TRAb. After RNA was extracted from PBMCs, the TCR library was made from it. It was American Thyroid Association guidelines that determined Graves' disease diagnosis. The authors built TCR beta libraries using iRepertoire HTBI primers and Arm-PCR of CDR3 regions. Each CDR3 protein gets one entry after TCRdb re-called the multiplex PCR reads with MiXCR. The repertoire holds around 340,000 distinct CDR3 sequences, about 18% seen once, with less than 35% in the top ten. This clonotype has at least ten counts. Its matching antigen is unknown.

V usage is TRBV10-3 and J usage is TRBJ1-2; perhaps TRBD1 as D (6 bases). Sample: peripheral blood mononuclear cells (PBMCs), taken when the disease was refractory, from a patient treated with antithyroid drugs. This sequence was found in a female donor with Graves disease. The CDR3 nucleotides read TGTGCCATCAGTGAAGGGGTGTGGACAGCGCTCCCTACTAACTATGGCTACACCTTC. This translates into CAISEGVWTALPTNYGYTF.